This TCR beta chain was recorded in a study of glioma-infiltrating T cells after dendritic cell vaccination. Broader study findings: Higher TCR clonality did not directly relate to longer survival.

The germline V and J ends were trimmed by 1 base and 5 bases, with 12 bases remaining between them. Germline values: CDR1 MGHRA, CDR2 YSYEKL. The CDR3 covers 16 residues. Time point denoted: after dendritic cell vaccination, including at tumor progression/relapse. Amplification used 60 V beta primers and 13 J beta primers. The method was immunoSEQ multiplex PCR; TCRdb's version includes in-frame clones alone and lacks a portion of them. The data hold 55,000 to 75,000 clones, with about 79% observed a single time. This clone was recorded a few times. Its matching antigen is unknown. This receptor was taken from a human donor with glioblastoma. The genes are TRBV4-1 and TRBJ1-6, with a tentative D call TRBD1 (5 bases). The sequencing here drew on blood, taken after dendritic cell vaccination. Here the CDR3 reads CASSQVFSGDNSPLHF. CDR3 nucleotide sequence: TGCGCCAGCAGCCAAGTATTTTCGGGGGATAATTCACCCCTCCACTTT.